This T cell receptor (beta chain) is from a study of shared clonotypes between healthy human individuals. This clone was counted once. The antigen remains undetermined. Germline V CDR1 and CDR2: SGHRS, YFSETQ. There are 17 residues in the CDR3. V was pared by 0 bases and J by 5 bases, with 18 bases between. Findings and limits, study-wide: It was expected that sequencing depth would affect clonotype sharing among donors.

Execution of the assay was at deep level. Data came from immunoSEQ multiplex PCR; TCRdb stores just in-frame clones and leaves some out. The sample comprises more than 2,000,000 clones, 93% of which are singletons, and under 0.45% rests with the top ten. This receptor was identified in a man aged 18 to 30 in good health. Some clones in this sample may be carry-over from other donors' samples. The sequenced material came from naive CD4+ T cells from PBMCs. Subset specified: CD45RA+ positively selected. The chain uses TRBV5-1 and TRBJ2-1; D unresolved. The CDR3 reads CASSLAVQIAPNNEQFF. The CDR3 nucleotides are TGCGCCAGCAGCTTGGCCGTCCAGATTGCCCCGAACAATGAGCAGTTCTTC. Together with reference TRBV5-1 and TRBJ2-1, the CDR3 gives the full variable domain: KAGVTQTPRYLIKTRGQQVTLSCSPISGHRSVSWYQQTPGQGLQFLFEYFSETQRNKGNFPGRFSGRQFSNSRSEMNVSTLELGDSALYLCASSLAVQIAPNNEQFFGPGTRLTVL.